This TCR beta chain was captured in a study of beta chain features in type 1 diabetes. About the research overall: The samples had 107,917,701 sorted cells examined in all. Study outcomes and limitations: Short templates might get an advantage during PCR, and this would be equal in patients and controls. TCRB CDR3s from Type 1 diabetes patients were moderately but significantly shorter in all four CD4+ subsets.

There are 15 residues in the CDR3. The germline CDR1 and CDR2 sequences are SGHTA and FQGNSA. V dropped 3 bases and J dropped 1; count of bases not matched to a gene: 5. Notes on this clone: Its antigen is unidentified.

Of the isolated RNA, all was reverse transcribed, and so the sequenced material was expressed TCRB transcripts. The method was immunoSEQ multiplex PCR; TCRdb's version includes in-frame clones alone and lacks a portion of them. The table includes about 650,000 clones, over 10% detected once. What was sequenced was naive CD4+ T cells from blood. The sequence derives from a man aged 30 to 39 with type 1 diabetes. The gene calls are TRBV7-2 and TRBJ2-7; 8 bases are a match to TRBD1. This CDR3 reads CASSLRTGNSYEQYF. DNA of the CDR3: TGTGCCAGCAGCTTGAGGACAGGGAATTCCTACGAGCAGTACTTC.